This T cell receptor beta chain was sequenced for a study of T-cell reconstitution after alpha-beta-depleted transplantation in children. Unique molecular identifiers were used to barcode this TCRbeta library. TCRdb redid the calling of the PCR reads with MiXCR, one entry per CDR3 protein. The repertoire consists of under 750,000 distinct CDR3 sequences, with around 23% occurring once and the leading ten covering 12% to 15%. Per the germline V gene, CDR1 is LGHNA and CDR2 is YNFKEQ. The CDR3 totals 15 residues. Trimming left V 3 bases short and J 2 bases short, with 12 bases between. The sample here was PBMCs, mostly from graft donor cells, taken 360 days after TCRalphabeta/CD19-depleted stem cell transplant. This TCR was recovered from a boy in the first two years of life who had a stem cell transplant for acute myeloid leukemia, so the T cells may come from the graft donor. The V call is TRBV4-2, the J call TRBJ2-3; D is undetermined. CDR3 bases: TGTGCCAGCAGCCACGCAACCGCCCACACAGATACGCAGTATTTT. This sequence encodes CASSHATAHTDTQYF.